The 28 T cell receptor beta chains reported below all come from one sample, sequenced in a study of molecular identifiers for immune sequencing clone quantification. From the PCR reads, TCRdb called clonotypes with MiXCR, one entry per CDR3 protein. The sample holds around 480,000 distinct CDR3 sequences, over 20% seen once. The sample was naive CD8+ T cells from blood, with Jurkat cell RNA spiked in. Subset: FACS-sorted CD8+CD4-CCR7+CD45RA+ naive T cells. These receptors were collected from a human donor in good health. Some libraries in this study had Jurkat cell RNA spiked in.

The sample holds many counts of this clonotype. The chain combines TRBV10-1 with TRBJ2-5; no clear D. Germline CDR1 and CDR2: WNHNN and SYGVQD (reference sequence). This CDR3 has 13 amino acids. Trimming removed 3 bases from V and 9 bases from J, with 14 bases in between. DNA of the CDR3: TGCGCCAGCAGTGAATCGCGGCCCGAGGCCCAGTACTTC. Its protein product is CASSESRPEAQYF.

This clonotype has a count of ten or more. The chain links TRBV5-1 to TRBJ2-7, with D tentatively TRBD1 (6 bases). The germline V and J ends were trimmed by 7 bases and 1 base, with 15 bases remaining between them. This CDR3 is built from 14 residues. Germline assignment: CDR1 SGHRS and CDR2 YFSETQ. This CDR3 is CASGPAGQSYEQYF. The CDR3 nucleotides read TGCGCCAGCGGGCCTGCCGGACAGTCCTACGAGCAGTACTTC.

This clonotype turned up a few times. The CDR3 bases are TGTGCCAGCAGTGATGGGACTAGCGGGGGGTTGGGGGAGACCCAGTACTTC. It encodes CASSDGTSGGLGETQYF. This chain joins TRBV25-1 and TRBJ2-5; 15 bases agree with TRBD2. The CDR3 is 17 residues long. Unmatched junction bases numbered 7, after V lost 3 bases and J lost 5 bases. Germline values: CDR1 MGHDK, CDR2 SYGVNS.

The CDR3 here is CASSLGRASGPLSYEQYF. The CDR3 nucleotides are TGTGCCAGCAGCTTGGGTCGGGCTAGCGGGCCCCTCTCCTACGAGCAGTACTTC. The chain employs TRBV5-6 and TRBJ2-7, with 8 bases matching TRBD2. The germline V gene has CDR1 SGHDT and CDR2 YYEEEE. The ends lost 0 bases at V and 0 bases at J; junction bases unmatched: 11. CDR3 length: 18 residues.

As regards this clonotype: The junction differs from germline at one of its ends, possibly a read error. The chain has TRBV4-2 and TRBJ2-7; D is perhaps TRBD2 (6 bases). Germline values: CDR1 LGHNA, CDR2 YNFKEQ. The CDR3 consists of 15 residues. The CDR3 reads CASGQDQGAGYEQYF. CDR3 sequence (DNA): TGTGCCAGCGGCCAAGATCAGGGTGCGGGGTACGAGCAGTACTTC.

Regarding this clonotype: One base away lies a much larger clone, so this may be a sequencing read error. The chain is built from TRBV25-1 and TRBJ2-3; D may be TRBD2 (6 bases). V lost 0 bases, J lost 7 bases, and 14 bases lay in between. The germline V gene has CDR1 MGHDK and CDR2 SYGVNS. The CDR3 is made up of 15 amino acids. CDR3 nucleotide sequence: TGTGCCAGCAGTGAATATTTCGGGAGTAAGAATACGCAGTATTTT. This gives the protein CASSEYFGSKNTQYF.

Regarding this clonotype: A much bigger clone sits one base away, suggesting this may be a read error. The genes are TRBV2 and TRBJ2-7; D may be TRBD1 (7 bases). Per germline, CDR1 SNHLY and CDR2 FYNNEI. This CDR3 spans 14 amino acids. The CDR3 reads CASSQPRRGPEQHF. CDR3 bases: TGTGCCAGCAGCCAACCCAGGAGGGGGCCCGAGCAGCACTTC.

The gene calls are TRBV12-3 or TRBV12-4 and TRBJ2-6; 9 nucleotides match TRBD1. With 6 bases clipped from V and 0 bases from J, the junction kept 9 bases outside the gene matches. The CDR3 spans 18 residues. The CDR3 region is CASRGTGSKSSGANVLTF. CDR3 nucleotides: TGTGCCAGCAGAGGGACAGGGTCAAAGAGCTCTGGGGCCAACGTCCTGACTTTC.

On this clonotype itself: A read error may explain this, as a much larger clone is one base away. The chain uses TRBV12-5 and TRBJ1-2, with 7 bases fitting TRBD1. V lost 6 bases to trimming and J lost 7 bases; unmatched junction nucleotides: 11. CDR3 length: 14 residues. Germline values: CDR1 LGHNT, CDR2 FRNRAP. The CDR3 reads CASGQGQFSCGYTF. CDR3 in DNA: TGTGCTAGTGGACAGGGACAGTTTTCTTGTGGCTACACCTTC.

The chain recombines TRBV7-2 with TRBJ1-2; unclear D gene. The CDR3 is made up of 12 amino acids. Germline CDR1 SGHTA, CDR2 FQGNSA. V was trimmed by 4 bases and J by 1 base, leaving 4 bases between them. The CDR3 region is CASSSRNYGYTF. As DNA, the CDR3 is TGTGCCAGCAGCTCCCGTAACTATGGCTACACCTTC.

This clonotype was observed many times. The genes are TRBV5-1 and TRBJ2-3, with TRBD2 matching over 12 bases. V shed 4 bases, J shed 4 bases, and the junction held 4 bases outside the gene matches. This CDR3 region has 15 residues. Germline V gene lookup returns CDR1 SGHRS and CDR2 YFSETQ. The CDR3 DNA follows: TGCGCCAGCAGCCTTACTAGCGGGGGGCCAGATACGCAGTATTTT. It specifies CASSLTSGGPDTQYF. Combining the CDR3 with reference TRBV5-1 and TRBJ2-3 gives the whole variable domain KAGVTQTPRYLIKTRGQQVTLSCSPISGHRSVSWYQQTPGQGLQFLFEYFSETQRNKGNFPGRFSGRQFSNSRSEMNVSTLELGDSALYLCASSLTSGGPDTQYFGPGTRLTVL.

In its sample, this clonotype was seen a few times. V usage is TRBV10-3 and J usage is TRBJ2-7; weak D call: TRBD1 (6 bases). CDR3 length: 18 amino acids. The ends were cut back, 3 bases at V and 3 bases at J, with 24 bases in the middle. In germline, CDR1 is ENHRY, CDR2 SYGVKD. The CDR3 DNA sequence: TGTGCCATCAGTGACGGACAGTCGTCATCCCCGTCGTTCTACGAGCAGTACTTC. Protein sequence: CAISDGQSSSPSFYEQYF.

In this sample, this clonotype turned up a few times. The CDR3 sequence is CASSIGGEEQYF. In DNA form, the CDR3 reads TGTGCCAGTAGTATAGGAGGGGAAGAGCAGTACTTC. The rearrangement links TRBV19 to TRBJ2-7; D may match TRBD1 or TRBD2 (5 bases each). Germline V gene data show CDR1 as LNHDA and CDR2 as SQIVND (reference sequence). Trimming took off 1 base at V and 7 bases at J, with 8 bases between the two ends. CDR3 length: 12 amino acids.

The sample holds a few counts of this clonotype. The CDR3 reads CASSQGNGQGIFV. The DNA of the CDR3 is TGCGCCAGCAGCCAGGGTAACGGGCAGGGAATTTTTGTC. The chain uses TRBV4-1 and TRBJ2-7; D possibly corresponds to TRBD1 (5 bases). CDR1 is MGHRA, CDR2 YSYEKL, per germline. There are 13 residues in the CDR3.

This clonotype was seen repeatedly, ten times or more. The chain uses TRBV7-2 and TRBJ1-5; D is undetermined. Germline CDR1 SGHTA, CDR2 FQGNSA. V dropped 1 base and J dropped 7 bases, with 14 bases sitting between them. This CDR3 comprises 15 residues. The chain's CDR3 is CASSLDGWGNQPQHF. DNA for the CDR3: TGTGCCAGCAGCTTAGATGGTTGGGGAAACCAGCCCCAGCATTTT.

As to this clonotype: Compared with germline, one end of the junction differs, possibly owing to a read error. CDR3 loop: CASSFGLKRVYGQYF. In DNA, the CDR3 is TGTGCCAGCAGTTTCGGCCTCAAGCGGGTCTACGGGCAGTACTTC. This chain connects TRBV28 to TRBJ2-7; D may be TRBD2 (6 bases). CDR3 length: 15 amino acids. The V gene's germline CDR1 is MDHEN and CDR2 SYDVKM.

This clonotype occurred a few times. The J gene is TRBJ2-4, the V gene TRBV5-5, with a possible D match to TRBD1 (5 bases). CDR1 is SGHKS and CDR2 is YYEKEE in the germline V gene (reference sequence). Trimming left V 0 bases short and J 3 bases short, with 7 bases between. The CDR3 runs to 14 residues. This CDR3 reads CASSLAGYKNIQYF. The CDR3 DNA follows: TGTGCCAGCAGCTTGGCAGGGTACAAAAACATTCAGTACTTC.

This clonotype was counted many times. The CDR3 sequence is CAWSESPEAFF. The CDR3, as DNA: TGTGCCTGGAGTGAGAGTCCTGAAGCTTTCTTT. The chain couples TRBV30 to TRBJ1-1; D not certain. Germline CDR1 is GTSNPN and CDR2 is SVGIG (reference sequence). This CDR3 has 11 residues. The V gene lost 1 base and the J gene lost 6 bases, with 6 bases spanning the gap.

In its sample, this clonotype was seen a few times. The chain uses TRBV7-9 and TRBJ1-1; 8 nucleotides agree with TRBD1. The CDR3 extends over 11 amino acids. Germline loops: CDR1 SEHNR, CDR2 FQNEAQ (reference sequence). V lost 7 bases to trimming and J lost 7 bases; unmatched junction nucleotides: 2. The CDR3 nucleotides are TGTGCCAGCACCGGGACAGGTGAAGCTTTCTTT. Amino acids: CASTGTGEAFF.

This clonotype was counted a few times. A much larger clone sits a single nucleotide away, making a read error possible. The V and J genes are TRBV5-5 and TRBJ1-1; D is ambiguous. Germline-derived CDR1 and CDR2 are SGHKS and YYEKEE (reference sequence). This CDR3 spans 12 amino acids. The CDR3 is CAGSLYDTEAFF. The CDR3 nucleotides are TGTGCCGGCAGCTTATATGACACTGAAGCTTTCTTT.

The sample holds one count of this clonotype. This may be a read error, as it is one base from a much larger clone. As DNA, the CDR3 is TGTGCCAGCAACAACCAGGGGATGAACACTGAAGCTTTCTTT. Encoded protein: CASNNQGMNTEAFF. The rearrangement uses TRBV13 and TRBJ1-1, with D perhaps TRBD1 (6 bases). This CDR3 has 14 amino acids. Trimming stripped 7 bases from V and 0 bases from J, with 12 bases between. CDR1 is PRHDT and CDR2 is FYEKMQ in the germline V gene (reference sequence).

This clonotype was seen more than once but under ten times. The genes are TRBV7-9 and TRBJ1-2, with D maybe TRBD1 (5 bases). The V gene's germline CDR1 is SEHNR and CDR2 FQNEAQ (reference sequence). This CDR3 comprises 14 residues. The V end was cut by 5 bases, the J end by 2 bases, with 12 bases between. For the CDR3, the DNA is TGTGCCAGCAGCGGACGACAGAACAACTATGGCTACACCTTC. Residues: CASSGRQNNYGYTF.

This clonotype was recorded at least ten times. The V call is TRBV4-1, the J call TRBJ1-4; no clear D. This CDR3 has 14 residues. Trimming pared 6 bases from V and 8 bases from J, leaving 16 bases between. The germline gives CDR1 MGHRA, CDR2 YSYEKL. The CDR3 protein is CASRPGVGAEKLFF. CDR3 DNA sequence: TGCGCCAGCAGGCCGGGCGTGGGCGCGGAAAAACTGTTTTTT.

The CDR3 DNA follows: TGTGCCAGCAGCACACAGGGAGTCCCCATGATTGACTATGGCTACACCTTC. It codes for CASSTQGVPMIDYGYTF. V gene TRBV12-3 or TRBV12-4 combines with J gene TRBJ1-2; the D gene is possibly TRBD1 (6 bases). CDR3 length: 17 residues. The V gene lost 6 bases and the J gene lost 3 bases, with 23 bases spanning the gap.

This sequence joins TRBV7-8 and TRBJ2-1; 7 positions match TRBD1. CDR1 SGHVS and CDR2 FQNEAQ come from the germline V gene. V was pared by 5 bases and J by 0 bases, with 7 bases of the junction left unmatched. This CDR3 has 16 amino acids. The CDR3 protein is CASSTGQASSYNEQFF. The CDR3 DNA reads as TGTGCCAGCAGCACAGGACAGGCGAGCTCCTACAATGAGCAGTTCTTC.

There are a few counts of this clonotype. The chain combines TRBV12-3 or TRBV12-4 with TRBJ2-5; 10 bases align to TRBD1. With V trimmed by 5 bases and J by 2 bases, 8 bases remained unmatched. This CDR3 is 16 amino acids long. This chain's CDR3 is CASSPPGQGLQETQYF. CDR3 DNA: TGTGCCAGCAGTCCACCGGGACAGGGGCTACAAGAGACCCAGTACTTC.

This clonotype was counted at least ten times. The V and J genes are TRBV20-1 and TRBJ2-7; 9 nucleotides agree with TRBD1. With V trimmed by 0 bases and J by 4 bases, 4 bases remained unmatched. This CDR3 is built from 14 residues. CDR1 is DFQATT and CDR2 is SNEGSKA in the germline V gene (reference sequence). In DNA, the CDR3 is TGCAGTGCTAGAGATCACGACAGGGGGTACGAGCAGTACTTC. Its translation: CSARDHDRGYEQYF.

In its sample, this clonotype was seen many times. J is TRBJ2-7 and V is TRBV27; D is unresolved. Trimming stripped 1 base from V and 3 bases from J, with 10 bases between. The germline CDR1 and CDR2 sequences are MNHEY and SMNVEV (reference sequence). This CDR3 is built from 14 residues. The CDR3 nucleotides are TGTGCCAGCAGTTTATGGCCCGAAGGCTACGAGCAGTACTTC. This encodes CASSLWPEGYEQYF.